Included here is one T cell receptor (beta chain) sequence, with context. Using immunoSEQ multiplex PCR, the repertoire was profiled, and TCRdb retains in-frame clones only, with some absent. Here the sample spans around 43,000 clones, 95% being singletons. This entry comes from a study of T cells in tuberculosis. The CDR3 has 14 residues. J was trimmed by 5 bases and V by 6 bases; bases with no gene match: 6. CDR1 and CDR2 (germline): LNHDA, SQIVND (reference sequence). The source material was PBMCs. This clonotype was sampled from a donor between 10 and 35 years old with latent tuberculosis or without tuberculosis infection. This sequence joins TRBV19 and TRBJ2-2; 7 bases map to TRBD1. CDR3 amino acids: CASRHDRVTGELFF. The CDR3 bases are TGTGCCAGTAGACACGACAGGGTAACCGGGGAGCTGTTTTTT. The whole variable domain, remainder taken from reference TRBV19 and TRBJ2-2, is DGGITQSPKYLFRKEGQNVTLSCEQNLNHDAMYWYRQDPGQGLRLIYYSQIVNDFQKGDIAEGYSVSREKKESFPLTVTSAQKNPTAFYLCASRHDRVTGELFFGEGSRLTVL.